These 30 T cell receptor beta chains originate from one sample sequenced in a study of blood T cell repertoires in COVID-19. TCRdb keeps only in-frame clones here, not all; method: immunoSEQ multiplex PCR. Of some 700,000 clones in the sample, 80% to 90% were seen once. Sequenced input: peripheral blood. Source of these receptors: a young woman with acute or convalescent COVID-19.

About this clone itself: This specimen includes other DNA sequences encoding the same CDR3. The chain uses TRBV30 and TRBJ1-5, with D tentatively TRBD1 (6 bases). V gave up 0 bases and J gave up 7 bases, with 7 bases separating them. CDR1 and CDR2 (germline): GTSNPN, SVGIG (reference sequence). CDR3 length: 12 residues. The CDR3 loop is CAWSVRGQPQHF. The CDR3 DNA sequence: TGTGCCTGGAGTGTAAGGGGGCAGCCCCAGCATTTT. Full variable domain (missing parts from reference TRBV30 and TRBJ1-5): SQTIHQWPATLVQPVGSPLSLECTVEGTSNPNLYWYRQAAGRGLQLLFYSVGIGQISSEVPQNLSASRPQDRQFILSSKKLLLSDSGFYLCAWSVRGQPQHFGDGTRLSIL.

This sequence joins TRBV6-5 and TRBJ1-4, with D unclear. Germline V gene data show CDR1 as MNHEY and CDR2 as SVGAGI. Trimming stripped 7 bases from V and 6 bases from J, with 15 bases between. The CDR3 runs to 14 residues. CDR3 region: CASTFVGRDEKLFF. CDR3 DNA sequence: TGTGCCAGCACTTTTGTAGGGAGGGATGAAAAACTGTTTTTT.

This chain links TRBV10-3 with TRBJ2-7; 11 positions agree with TRBD1. The CDR3 extends over 14 amino acids. Germline-derived CDR1 and CDR2 are ENHRY and SYGVKD. With V trimmed by 5 bases and J by 5 bases, 5 bases remained unmatched. CDR3: CAISKGQGVDEQYF. CDR3 coding DNA: TGTGCCATCAGTAAGGGACAGGGGGTCGACGAGCAGTACTTC.

The chain joins TRBV19 to TRBJ1-1, with 9 bases that match TRBD1. Trimming cost V 6 bases and J 4 bases; bases outside gene matches: 6. The CDR3 totals 14 residues. The V gene's germline CDR1 is LNHDA and CDR2 SQIVND (reference sequence). The CDR3 loop reads CASSRQGEGTEAFF. CDR3 sequence (DNA): TGTGCCAGTAGCAGACAGGGGGAGGGCACTGAAGCTTTCTTT.

The CDR3, as DNA: TGCGCCAGCAGCGTTGGGGCTGACGAGGCCAACGTCCTGACTTTC. Amino acids: CASSVGADEANVLTF. The chain uses TRBV5-1 and TRBJ2-6, with D possibly being TRBD1 (5 bases). Germline V gene lookup returns CDR1 SGHRS and CDR2 YFSETQ. V lost 4 bases to trimming and J lost 6 bases, with 14 bases between them. The CDR3 spans 15 residues.

The V call is TRBV7-3, the J call TRBJ2-3, with a weak D call TRBD2 (5 bases). Germline V gene lookup returns CDR1 SGHTA and CDR2 FQGTGA. The CDR3 runs 15 residues. Between the trimmed V and J ends, which lost 2 bases and 1 base, there was a span of 10 bases. In DNA form, the CDR3 reads TGTGCCAGCAGCTTAGGTGCGGGCCGCACAGATACGCAGTATTTT. This encodes CASSLGAGRTDTQYF.

In this sample, this clone turned up once. The chain uses TRBV14 and TRBJ2-1, with TRBD2 matching over 8 bases. CDR1 is SGHDN, CDR2 FVKESK, per germline. The CDR3 has 16 residues. V was clipped by 5 bases and J by 4 bases; unmatched bases: 10. CDR3 in amino acids: CASSSLESGGYNEQFF. CDR3 sequence (DNA): TGTGCCAGCAGCTCCCTAGAAAGCGGGGGTTACAATGAGCAGTTCTTC.

The chain uses TRBV7-9 and TRBJ2-7; D is unclear. V was shortened by 1 base and J by 6 bases, with 7 bases between the two germline ends. Per the germline V gene, CDR1 is SEHNR and CDR2 is FQNEAQ (reference sequence). This CDR3 region has 12 residues. The CDR3 DNA reads TGTGCCAGCAGCTTAGTCTCCGTCGAGCAGTACTTC. It is translated as CASSLVSVEQYF.

The chain recombines TRBV5-6 with TRBJ2-3; the D gene is possibly TRBD2 (6 bases). The CDR3 has 15 residues. Germline values: CDR1 SGHDT, CDR2 YYEEEE. Between the trimmed V and J ends, which lost 2 bases and 2 bases, there was a span of 12 bases. The CDR3 bases are TGTGCCAGCAGCTTAAACTGGGAGGCCACAGATACGCAGTATTTT. This translates into CASSLNWEATDTQYF.

CDR3 bases: TGTGCCAGTAGTCGGGGACTAGGACCACTCAATGAGCAGTTCTTC. The encoded protein is CASSRGLGPLNEQFF. The chain joins TRBV19 to TRBJ2-1; 8 nucleotides line up with TRBD2. From germline, CDR1 is LNHDA and CDR2 SQIVND (reference sequence). The V gene end was trimmed by 5 bases and the J gene end by 6 bases; junction bases not matched to a gene: 9. There are 15 residues in the CDR3.

This clone appeared once. This chain joins TRBV28 and TRBJ1-2, with 12 positions matching TRBD1. Trimming removed 6 bases from V and 4 bases from J; junction bases left unmatched: 12. The germline CDR1 and CDR2 sequences are MDHEN and SYDVKM. The CDR3 sequence is 17 residues long. This CDR3 reads CASSVAGQGARVYGYTF. For the CDR3, the DNA is TGTGCCAGCAGCGTCGCGGGACAGGGGGCGCGAGTCTATGGCTACACCTTC.

The rearrangement uses TRBV28 and TRBJ2-7; 7 bases agree with TRBD1. The CDR3 runs to 16 residues. Trimming removed 5 bases from V and 0 bases from J; junction bases left unmatched: 10. Germline V gives CDR1 MDHEN, CDR2 SYDVKM. The CDR3 loop is CASSTSLSGGSYEQYF. DNA for the CDR3: TGTGCCAGCAGTACTTCCCTCTCAGGGGGCTCCTACGAGCAGTACTTC.

This clone has a handful of counts. The chain has TRBV19 and TRBJ1-3; 7 bases align to TRBD1. V dropped 6 bases and J dropped 0; count of bases not matched to a gene: 8. This CDR3 has 16 residues. Germline-derived CDR1 and CDR2 are LNHDA and SQIVND (reference sequence). CDR3 amino acids: CASRETGFTSGNTIYF. DNA for the CDR3: TGTGCCAGTAGAGAGACAGGGTTCACCTCTGGAAACACCATATATTTT.

The chain links TRBV3-1 (or the pseudogene TRBV3-2) to TRBJ1-5; a weak D match, TRBD1 (5 bases). Trimming stripped 0 bases from V and 0 bases from J, with 6 bases between. The germline V gene has CDR1 LGHDT and CDR2 YNNKEL (reference sequence). The CDR3 has 15 amino acids. The CDR3 reads CASSQDGASNQPQHF. The DNA for the CDR3 is TGTGCCAGCAGCCAAGATGGGGCTAGCAATCAGCCCCAGCATTTT.

The V and J genes are TRBV7-9 and TRBJ1-2, with TRBD1 as a possible D gene (6 bases). V was trimmed by 4 bases and J by 4 bases, leaving 10 bases between them. This CDR3 region has 13 residues. CDR1 is SEHNR, CDR2 FQNEAQ, per germline (reference sequence). CDR3 protein: CASSSWDTYGYTF. DNA of the CDR3: TGTGCCAGCAGCTCTTGGGACACCTATGGCTACACCTTC.

CDR3 region: CAWRFGGATEAFF. CDR3 DNA sequence: TGTGCCTGGAGATTTGGGGGGGCCACTGAAGCTTTCTTT. This chain connects TRBV30 to TRBJ1-1, with D tentatively TRBD1 (6 bases). The germline CDR1 and CDR2 sequences are GTSNPN and SVGIG (reference sequence). V was pared by 3 bases and J by 4 bases, with 12 bases between. The CDR3 is 13 amino acids.

The genes are TRBV5-4 and TRBJ2-2; TRBD2 aligns across 7 bases. The length of the CDR3 is 15 residues. The germline gives CDR1 SGHNT, CDR2 YYREEE (reference sequence). With 3 bases clipped from V and 4 bases from J, the junction kept 6 bases outside the gene matches. CDR3 protein: CASSSVRGFTGELFF. In DNA form, the CDR3 reads TGTGCCAGCAGCTCGGTGCGGGGGTTCACCGGGGAGCTGTTTTTT.

This rearrangement joins TRBV19 to TRBJ1-5, with a tentative D call TRBD1 (6 bases). The CDR3 contains 15 residues. Germline CDR1 is LNHDA and CDR2 is SQIVND (reference sequence). The DNA of the CDR3 is TGTGCTACCAGGACAGACAGAAATAGCAATCAGCCCCAGCATTTT. Its protein is CATRTDRNSNQPQHF.

This chain connects TRBV30 to TRBJ1-5; TRBD1 agrees at 9 bases. The germline V gene has CDR1 GTSNPN and CDR2 SVGIG (reference sequence). Trimming removed 7 bases from V and 6 bases from J; junction bases left unmatched: 7. The CDR3 loop spans 13 amino acids. CDR3: CASASQGAQPQHF. The CDR3 bases are TGTGCCTCCGCTTCACAGGGGGCTCAGCCCCAGCATTTT.

The chain couples TRBV5-4 to TRBJ1-1; D not certain. Germline CDR1 is SGHNT and CDR2 is YYREEE (reference sequence). Between the trimmed V and J ends, which lost 4 bases and 4 bases, there was a span of 14 bases. The CDR3 totals 14 residues. CDR3 bases: TGTGCCAGCAGCCCTTCCCTATATGGCACTGAAGCTTTCTTT. It yields the protein CASSPSLYGTEAFF. The full variable domain, its missing parts supplied by reference TRBV5-4 and TRBJ1-1, is ETGVTQSPTHLIKTRGQQVTLRCSSQSGHNTVSWYQQALGQGPQFIFQYYREEENGRGNFPPRFSGLQFPNYSSELNVNALELDDSALYLCASSPSLYGTEAFFGQGTRLTVV.

This chain links TRBV28 with TRBJ1-4; D is undetermined. V shed 6 bases and J shed 8 bases, with 7 bases lying between them. The CDR3 length is 11 residues. Germline values: CDR1 MDHEN, CDR2 SYDVKM. CDR3 sequence (DNA): TGTGCCAGCAGGACGAGGGAAAAACTGTTTTTT. It specifies CASRTREKLFF. The whole variable domain, remainder taken from reference TRBV28 and TRBJ1-4, is DVKVTQSSRYLVKRTGEKVFLECVQDMDHENMFWYRQDPGLGLRLIYFSYDVKMKEKGDIPEGYSVSREKKERFSLILESASTNQTSMYLCASRTREKLFFGSGTQLSVL.

CDR3 nucleotides: TGTGCCAGCAGCGCCCGACGGGACTACTATGGCTACACCTTC. This sequence encodes CASSARRDYYGYTF. V is TRBV9 and J is TRBJ1-2, with D perhaps matching TRBD1 (5 bases). Trimming cost V 3 bases and J 3 bases, with 12 bases left between them. The germline V gene has CDR1 SGDLS and CDR2 YYNGEE. This CDR3 contains 14 residues.

The V and J genes are TRBV4-1 and TRBJ2-3; TRBD2 is a possible D gene (7 bases). Germline CDR1 reads MGHRA; CDR2 reads YSYEKL. The CDR3 spans 16 residues. Between the trimmed V and J ends, which lost 4 bases and 5 bases, there was a span of 19 bases. The chain's CDR3 is CASSPLGGGRGDTQYF. The CDR3 coding sequence is TGCGCCAGCAGCCCTCTCGGCGGGGGCCGTGGAGATACGCAGTATTTT.

This clone was found once. This sequence joins TRBV7-9 and TRBJ2-2, with no clear D. The ends were cut back, 7 bases at V and 5 bases at J, with 5 bases in the middle. The CDR3 covers 11 residues. Germline CDR1 reads SEHNR; CDR2 reads FQNEAQ (reference sequence). The CDR3 DNA sequence: TGTGCCAGCACTCAAACCGGGGAGCTGTTTTTT. It codes for CASTQTGELFF.

The chain uses TRBV7-2 and TRBJ2-7, with 10 bases identical to TRBD1. The CDR3 is 15 residues long. Germline assignment: CDR1 SGHTA and CDR2 FQGNSA. The J segment lost 3 bases and the V segment lost 6 bases, leaving 8 bases of the junction unmatched. As DNA, the CDR3 is TGTGCCAGCAGAAACATTGGACAGGGGGGCTACGAGCAGTACTTC. Protein: CASRNIGQGGYEQYF. The whole variable domain, remainder taken from reference TRBV7-2 and TRBJ2-7, is GAGVSQSPSNKVTEKGKDVELRCDPISGHTALYWYRQSLGQGLEFLIYFQGNSAPDKSGLPSDRFSAERTGGSVSTLTIQRTQQEDSAVYLCASRNIGQGGYEQYFGPGTRLTVT.

J is TRBJ1-1 and V is TRBV2, with 7 bases identical to TRBD1. V dropped 6 bases and J dropped 4; count of bases not matched to a gene: 5. Germline CDR1 is SNHLY and CDR2 is FYNNEI. There are 13 residues in the CDR3. CDR3 sequence reads: CASSYRGSTEAFF. CDR3 sequence (DNA): TGTGCCAGCAGCTACAGGGGTAGCACTGAAGCTTTCTTT.

The V call is TRBV21-1, the J call TRBJ1-2; TRBD1, as called in the table, went unchecked against the DNA. TRBV21-1 is noted as a pseudogene. CDR3 length: 19 amino acids. In DNA, the CDR3 is TGTGCCAGCAGCTATTGTGGAGCAGGGGGCCTCGTCGATCCCAGTGGCTACACCTTC. It encodes CASSYCGAGGLVDPSGYTF.

The chain links TRBV24-1 to TRBJ1-2; 8 positions match TRBD1. The CDR3 totals 14 residues. V shed 6 bases and J 10 bases; nucleotides not matched to a gene: 12. Per germline, CDR1 KGHDR and CDR2 SFDVKD. CDR3 nucleotide sequence: TGTGCCACCAGTTCAGGCTACAGGGGGAGCTACTACACCTTC. Translated: CATSSGYRGSYYTF.

The gene calls are TRBV18 and TRBJ2-1; D call uncertain. The V end lost 4 bases, the J end lost 1 base, and 11 bases lay between the germline ends. CDR1 and CDR2 from the germline V gene are KGHSH and LQKENI. The CDR3 extends over 15 amino acids. The CDR3 sequence: CASSLGLMSYNEQFF. The CDR3 DNA sequence: TGTGCCAGCTCACTCGGTTTGATGTCCTACAATGAGCAGTTCTTC. The entire variable domain, with the rest obtained from reference TRBV18 and TRBJ2-1, is as follows: NAGVMQNPRHLVRRRGQEARLRCSPMKGHSHVYWYRQLPEEGLKFMVYLQKENIIDESGMPKERFSAEFPKEGPSILRIQQVVRGDSAAYFCASSLGLMSYNEQFFGPGTRLTVL.

This clone was seen a single time. The chain has TRBV7-9 and TRBJ1-4; D ambiguous. Germline CDR1 is SEHNR and CDR2 is FQNEAQ (reference sequence). This CDR3 region has 17 residues. V was clipped by 1 base and J by 7 bases, with 19 bases between them. CDR3 bases: TGTGCCAGCAGCTTAGGTGTGGGCTCCATTTACGGTGAAAAACTGTTTTTT. Protein: CASSLGVGSIYGEKLFF.